The 23 T cell receptor beta chains in this list originate from one sample, sequenced in a study of T cell responses to AZD1222 COVID-19 vaccine. Profiled with immunoSEQ multiplex PCR; TCRdb holds only in-frame clones, not every one. The sample lists about 150,000 clones; around 90% were seen once. The starting material was peripheral blood, obtained on day 0 of AZD1222 vaccination. The origin of the receptors is an adult in good health.

CDR3 loop: CASSSSSGGLNEQFF. CDR3 nucleotide sequence: TGCGCCAGCAGCTCCTCTAGCGGGGGGTTAAATGAGCAGTTCTTC. The chain uses TRBV5-1 and TRBJ2-1; 11 bases fit TRBD2. V was pared by 3 bases and J by 7 bases, with 6 bases of the junction left unmatched. The CDR3 length is 15 residues. Germline CDR1 SGHRS, CDR2 YFSETQ. Full variable domain (rest looked up from reference TRBV5-1 and TRBJ2-1): KAGVTQTPRYLIKTRGQQVTLSCSPISGHRSVSWYQQTPGQGLQFLFEYFSETQRNKGNFPGRFSGRQFSNSRSEMNVSTLELGDSALYLCASSSSSGGLNEQFFGPGTRLTVL.

This chain joins TRBV5-5 and TRBJ2-2; 8 positions match TRBD2. Trimming at V came to 4 bases and at J to 2 bases, leaving 7 bases not matched to a gene. Germline lookup yields CDR1 SGHKS and CDR2 YYEKEE (reference sequence). This CDR3 is built from 16 residues. In nucleotides, the CDR3 is TGTGCCAGCAGCATGCCTAGCGGGCTAAACACCGGGGAGCTGTTTTTT. Protein product: CASSMPSGLNTGELFF.

This rearrangement joins TRBV25-1 to TRBJ1-4; 9 nucleotides match TRBD1. The ends lost 6 bases at V and 7 bases at J; junction bases unmatched: 6. The CDR3 contains 14 residues. From germline, CDR1 is MGHDK and CDR2 SYGVNS. For the CDR3, the DNA is TGTGCCAGCAGATCCGGGACAGGGTCTGAAAAACTGTTTTTT. This translates into CASRSGTGSEKLFF.

This chain uses TRBV7-2 with TRBJ1-5; no definite D call. The germline V gene has CDR1 SGHTA and CDR2 FQGNSA. The V gene lost 4 bases and the J gene lost 0 bases, with 7 bases spanning the gap. The CDR3 spans 14 residues. This chain's CDR3 is CASSSDSSNQPQHF. DNA for the CDR3: TGTGCCAGCAGCTCCGACTCTAGCAATCAGCCCCAGCATTTT.

The chain is built from TRBV4-2 and TRBJ1-2; TRBD1 matches 7 bases. The trim removed 0 bases at V and 0 bases at J, leaving 7 bases unmatched. CDR3 length equals 17 residues. CDR1 is LGHNA, CDR2 YNFKEQ, per germline. In nucleotides, the CDR3 is TGTGCCAGCAGCCAAGATGCAGGGGGGACAACTAACTATGGCTACACCTTC. This gives the protein CASSQDAGGTTNYGYTF.

V gene TRBV5-6 combines with J gene TRBJ2-6, with D perhaps assigned TRBD1 or TRBD2 (6 bases each). CDR3 length: 19 residues. V dropped 1 base and J dropped 0 bases, with 17 bases sitting between them. Looked up from germline, CDR1 is SGHDT and CDR2 is YYEEEE. DNA for the CDR3: TGTGCCAGCAGCTTGAATAACAGGGACTTTTACTCTGGGGCCAACGTCCTGACTTTC. Translated: CASSLNNRDFYSGANVLTF.

This clone was seen once. The chain uses TRBV6-5 and TRBJ1-5; D remains unclear. Trimming shortened V by 0 bases and J by 4 bases, and 7 bases separated the two germline ends. In germline, CDR1 is MNHEY, CDR2 SVGAGI. The CDR3 loop spans 14 amino acids. CDR3 sequence reads: CASSYSVRNQPQHF. In nucleotides, the CDR3 is TGTGCCAGCAGTTACTCGGTCCGAAATCAGCCCCAGCATTTT.

J is TRBJ1-2 and V is TRBV7-9; possible D gene TRBD1, 5 bases. The CDR3 sequence is 14 residues long. With 5 bases removed from V and 1 base from J, the gap between germline ends came to 11 bases. Germline V gene sequence: CDR1 SEHNR, CDR2 FQNEAQ (reference sequence). CDR3 protein: CASSPDRNNYGYTF. The CDR3, as DNA: TGTGCCAGCAGCCCTGACAGAAATAACTATGGCTACACCTTC.

This sequence joins TRBV2 and TRBJ1-2; TRBD1 matches at 7 bases. Germline CDR1 and CDR2: SNHLY and FYNNEI. The CDR3 is 13 amino acids. Losses at the gene ends were 5 bases for V and 5 bases for J; bases not matched to a gene: 5. DNA of the CDR3: TGTGCCAGCAGTACACAGGGGAGGTATGGCTACACCTTC. Translating it yields CASSTQGRYGYTF.

The chain has TRBV28 and TRBJ2-7, with 9 bases lining up with TRBD1. V trimming: 5 bases; J trimming: 4 bases; junction bases outside the gene matches: 9. Per germline, CDR1 MDHEN and CDR2 SYDVKM. The CDR3 extends over 15 amino acids. The CDR3 DNA follows: TGTGCCAGCAGTCCCCCAACAGGGGGCTCATACGAGCAGTACTTC. This encodes CASSPPTGGSYEQYF.

The rearrangement uses TRBV6-5 and TRBJ2-3; tentative D call: TRBD2 (7 bases). CDR3 size: 16 residues. CDR1 and CDR2 from the germline V gene are MNHEY and SVGAGI. Trimming removed 0 bases at V and 5 bases at J, with 15 bases between. CDR3 sequence reads: CASSYSGGGAIDTQYF. CDR3 in DNA: TGTGCCAGCAGTTACTCTGGTGGGGGGGCGATAGATACGCAGTATTTT.

This clone was found a few times. The genes are TRBV5-5 and TRBJ2-1; TRBD1 agrees at 9 bases. This CDR3 has 16 amino acids. Germline V gene sequence: CDR1 SGHKS, CDR2 YYEKEE (reference sequence). The V gene end was trimmed by 3 bases and the J gene end by 0 bases; junction bases not matched to a gene: 4. The CDR3 bases are TGTGCCAGCAGCTCCGGGACAGGGCTCTCCTACAATGAGCAGTTCTTC. It is translated as CASSSGTGLSYNEQFF. The full variable domain, in which reference TRBV5-5 and TRBJ2-1 provide the parts outside the CDR3, is DAGVTQSPTHLIKTRGQQVTLRCSPISGHKSVSWYQQVLGQGPQFIFQYYEKEERGRGNFPDRFSARQFPNYSSELNVNALLLGDSALYLCASSSGTGLSYNEQFFGPGTRLTVL.

The V call is TRBV5-5, the J call TRBJ2-2, with 8 bases fitting TRBD1. The CDR3 has 16 amino acids. V gave up 4 bases and J gave up 4 bases; unmatched junction bases: 9. Per the germline V gene, CDR1 is SGHKS and CDR2 is YYEKEE (reference sequence). For the CDR3, the DNA is TGTGCCAGCAGCGCACAGGGGGGCGCGGGCACCGGGGAGCTGTTTTTT. Translated: CASSAQGGAGTGELFF.

V is TRBV3-1 (or the pseudogene TRBV3-2) and J is TRBJ2-1, with 7 bases identical to TRBD2. The V gene end was trimmed by 4 bases and the J gene end by 6 bases; junction bases not matched to a gene: 6. This CDR3 is 14 amino acids long. Germline V gives CDR1 LGHDT, CDR2 YNNKEL (reference sequence). CDR3 in amino acids: CASSRPGGSNEQFF. As DNA, the CDR3 is TGTGCCAGCAGCCGCCCCGGGGGGTCCAATGAGCAGTTCTTC.

J is TRBJ2-1 and V is TRBV9; unclear D gene. The CDR3 length is 14 residues. Per germline, CDR1 SGDLS and CDR2 YYNGEE. The V gene lost 4 bases and the J gene lost 0 bases, with 8 bases spanning the gap. CDR3: CASSRQSSYNEQFF. For the CDR3, the DNA is TGTGCCAGCAGCAGGCAGAGCTCCTACAATGAGCAGTTCTTC. The full variable domain, in which reference TRBV9 and TRBJ2-1 provide the parts outside the CDR3, is DSGVTQTPKHLITATGQRVTLRCSPRSGDLSVYWYQQSLDQGLQFLIQYYNGEERAKGNILERFSAQQFPDLHSELNLSSLELGDSALYFCASSRQSSYNEQFFGPGTRLTVL.

The chain uses TRBV29-1 and TRBJ1-1; D gene uncertain. The CDR3 is 13 amino acids. Germline-derived CDR1 and CDR2 are SQVTM and ANQGSEA. V lost 5 bases and J lost 0, with 10 bases in between. CDR3: CSVRVGMNTEAFF. CDR3 DNA: TGCAGCGTTCGAGTCGGCATGAACACTGAAGCTTTCTTT. The full variable domain, its missing parts supplied by reference TRBV29-1 and TRBJ1-1, is SAVISQKPSRDICQRGTSLTIQCQVDSQVTMMFWYRQQPGQSLTLIATANQGSEATYESGFVIDKFPISRPNLTFSTLTVSNMSPEDSSIYLCSVRVGMNTEAFFGQGTRLTVV.

The J gene is TRBJ1-6, the V gene TRBV19; D may be TRBD1 (5 bases). V shed 8 bases and J shed 11 bases, with 25 bases lying between them. The V gene's germline CDR1 is LNHDA and CDR2 SQIVND (reference sequence). The CDR3 spans 16 residues. The CDR3 is CASGPSSGTNLTPLHF. The CDR3 nucleotides are TGTGCCAGTGGACCATCTTCCGGGACTAATCTTACACCCCTCCACTTT.

V usage is TRBV6-1 and J usage is TRBJ1-5; no reliable D call. The CDR3 spans 14 residues. Per germline, CDR1 MNHNS and CDR2 SASEGT. Trimming cost V 1 base and J 2 bases, with 6 bases left between them. Here the CDR3 reads CASSEDLGNQPQHF. CDR3 bases: TGTGCCAGCAGTGAAGACTTGGGCAATCAGCCCCAGCATTTT.

J is TRBJ2-1 and V is TRBV5-8; D is ambiguous. CDR1 SGHTS and CDR2 YDEGEE come from the germline V gene. CDR3 length: 18 amino acids. V gave up 4 bases and J gave up 0 bases, with 20 bases separating them. The DNA of the CDR3 is TGTGCCAGCAGCGCCGTGTTATTGGCTCTCTCCTCCTACAATGAGCAGTTCTTC. It translates to CASSAVLLALSSYNEQFF.

The CDR3 here is CASSLSSLLTGATNEKLFF. CDR3 bases: TGTGCCAGCAGTTTATCTTCCTTATTGACAGGGGCAACTAATGAAAAACTGTTTTTT. The rearrangement links TRBV27 to TRBJ1-4; 8 positions agree with TRBD1. This CDR3 has 19 residues. Germline CDR1 MNHEY, CDR2 SMNVEV (reference sequence). With 0 bases clipped from V and 0 bases from J, the junction kept 9 bases outside the gene matches.

J is TRBJ2-1 and V is TRBV5-4; D is tentatively TRBD1 or TRBD2 (5 bases each). CDR3 length equals 17 residues. Trimming took off 0 bases at V and 1 base at J, with 14 bases between the two ends. Looked up from germline, CDR1 is SGHNT and CDR2 is YYREEE (reference sequence). CDR3 protein: CASSLGGSRSSYNEQFF. For the CDR3, the DNA is TGTGCCAGCAGCTTGGGGGGGTCTAGAAGTTCCTACAATGAGCAGTTCTTC.

The chain couples TRBV7-3 to TRBJ2-1, with a possible D match to TRBD2 (7 bases). Trimming took 8 bases from V and 5 from J, leaving 16 bases between them. The CDR3 consists of 14 residues. Germline CDR1 is SGHTA and CDR2 is FQGTGA. The CDR3 is CASATPGGHNEQFF. The CDR3 DNA is TGTGCCAGCGCAACTCCGGGGGGCCACAATGAGCAGTTCTTC. The full variable domain, with the rest looked up from reference TRBV7-3 and TRBJ2-1, is GAGVSQTPSNKVTEKGKYVELRCDPISGHTALYWYRQSLGQGPEFLIYFQGTGAADDSGLPNDRFFAVRPEGSVSTLKIQRTERGDSAVYLCASATPGGHNEQFFGPGTRLTVL.

The chain is built from TRBV5-1 and TRBJ1-5; 8 bases map to TRBD1. The CDR3 loop spans 15 amino acids. V trimming: 4 bases; J trimming: 6 bases; junction bases outside the gene matches: 9. Looked up from germline, CDR1 is SGHRS and CDR2 is YFSETQ. The CDR3, as DNA: TGCGCCAGCAGCGAACAAGGACAGGGTGGTCAGCCCCAGCATTTT. Its protein product is CASSEQGQGGQPQHF.